This T cell receptor (beta chain) was found in a study of blood T cell repertoires in COVID-19. V gave up 5 bases and J gave up 6 bases, with 6 bases separating them. CDR1 is SGHRS and CDR2 is YFSETQ in the germline V gene. The CDR3 runs 11 residues. As handled by the study authors: Counts of nucleated cells, estimated from reference gene primer amplification, were obtained. Some clones are missing from TCRdb's copy, which holds only in-frame ones; the method was immunoSEQ multiplex PCR. Clone size and the V and J calls come from that table; the DNA yielded D and trimming. The profile shows over 200,000 clones, 70% to 90% of them singletons. Residents of approximately 25 US areas, aged about 18 to 89 years, made up the participants. Clinical histories supplied by participants themselves formed the basis of cohort assignment. Cohort 3 donors counted as recovered after two negative PCRs, clearance, or resolved symptoms.

The chain employs TRBV5-1 and TRBJ2-1; D might be TRBD1 (6 bases). The specimen sequenced was PBMCs or T cells enriched from blood (not recorded which). This receptor was taken from a woman between 45 and 60 years old who had recovered from COVID-19. The CDR3 sequence is CASRGANEQFF. In nucleotides, the CDR3 is TGCGCCAGCAGGGGGGCCAATGAGCAGTTCTTC.